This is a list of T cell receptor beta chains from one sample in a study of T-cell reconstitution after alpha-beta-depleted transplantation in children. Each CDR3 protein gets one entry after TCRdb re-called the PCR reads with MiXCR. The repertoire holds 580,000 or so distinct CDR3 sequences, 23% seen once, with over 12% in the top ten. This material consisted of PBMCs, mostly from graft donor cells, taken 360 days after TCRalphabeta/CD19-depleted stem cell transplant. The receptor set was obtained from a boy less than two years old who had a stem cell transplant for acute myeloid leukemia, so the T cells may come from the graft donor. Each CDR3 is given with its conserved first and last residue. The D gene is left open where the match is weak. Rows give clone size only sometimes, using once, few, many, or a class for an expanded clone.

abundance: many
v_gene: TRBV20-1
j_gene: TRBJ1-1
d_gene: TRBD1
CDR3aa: CSAEQGARMNTEAFF
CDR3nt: TGCAGTGCCGAACAGGGGGCGAGGATGAACACTGAAGCTTTCTTT

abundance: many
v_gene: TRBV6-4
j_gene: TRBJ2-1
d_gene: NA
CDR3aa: CASSEDFSSYNEQFF
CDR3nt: TGTGCCAGCAGTGAGGACTTTAGCTCCTACAATGAGCAGTTCTTC

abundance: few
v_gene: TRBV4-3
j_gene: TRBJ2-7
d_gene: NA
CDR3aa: CASSPLWDSGYEQYF
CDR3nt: TGCGCCAGCAGCCCCCTTTGGGACTCCGGCTACGAGCAGTACTTC

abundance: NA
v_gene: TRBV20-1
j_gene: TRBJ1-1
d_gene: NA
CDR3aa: CSARYGRHRKNTEAFF
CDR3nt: TGCAGTGCTAGGTATGGCAGGCACCGAAAGAACACTGAAGCTTTCTTT

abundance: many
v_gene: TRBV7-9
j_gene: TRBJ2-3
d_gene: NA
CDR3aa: CASSSRDTEDTDTQYF
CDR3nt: TGTGCCAGCAGCTCCCGGGACACAGAAGATACAGATACGCAGTATTTT

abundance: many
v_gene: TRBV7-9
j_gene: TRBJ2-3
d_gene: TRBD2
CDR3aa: CASSLVLAGADTQYF
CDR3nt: TGTGCCAGCAGCTTAGTACTAGCGGGGGCAGATACGCAGTATTTT

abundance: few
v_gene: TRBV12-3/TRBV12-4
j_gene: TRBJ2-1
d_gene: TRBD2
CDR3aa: CASSLLPAGRKKGEQFF
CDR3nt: TGTGCCAGCAGTTTACTCCCAGCGGGGCGAAAAAAAGGTGAGCAGTTCTTC

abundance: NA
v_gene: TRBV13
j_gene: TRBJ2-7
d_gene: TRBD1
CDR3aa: CASSPGTGGRSYEQYF
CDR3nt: TGTGCCAGCAGCCCCGGGACAGGGGGCAGATCCTACGAGCAGTACTTC

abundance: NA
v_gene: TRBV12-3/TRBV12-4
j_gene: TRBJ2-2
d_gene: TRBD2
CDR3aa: CASSLVTSGGAVYTGELFF
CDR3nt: TGTGCCAGCAGTTTGGTGACTAGCGGGGGGGCCGTGTACACCGGGGAGCTGTTTTTT

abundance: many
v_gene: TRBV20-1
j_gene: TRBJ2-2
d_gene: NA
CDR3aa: CSARRTNTGELFF
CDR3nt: TGCAGTGCCCGCAGGACGAACACCGGGGAGCTGTTTTTT

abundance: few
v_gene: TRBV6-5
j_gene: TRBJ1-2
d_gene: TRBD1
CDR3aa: CASKGAGGYTF
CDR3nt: TGTGCCAGCAAGGGGGCAGGAGGCTACACCTTC

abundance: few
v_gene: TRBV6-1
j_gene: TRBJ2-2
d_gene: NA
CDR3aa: CASKLGNTGELFF
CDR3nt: TGTGCCAGCAAACTAGGAAACACCGGGGAGCTGTTTTTT

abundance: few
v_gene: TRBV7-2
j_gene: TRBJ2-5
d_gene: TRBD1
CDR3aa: CASSFDREKETQYF
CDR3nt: TGTGCCAGCAGCTTTGACAGGGAAAAAGAGACCCAGTACTTC

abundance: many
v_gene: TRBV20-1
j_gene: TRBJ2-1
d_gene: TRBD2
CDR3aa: CSATTSGGYNEQFF
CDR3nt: TGCAGTGCTACGACTAGCGGGGGCTACAATGAGCAGTTCTTC

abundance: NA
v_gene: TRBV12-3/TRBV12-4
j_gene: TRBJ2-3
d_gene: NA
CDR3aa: CASSSDFRKDTRYF
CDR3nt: TGTGCCAGCAGTTCGGATTTCCGGAAGGATACGCGGTATTTT

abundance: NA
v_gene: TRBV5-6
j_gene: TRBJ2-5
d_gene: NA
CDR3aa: CASSLAAQQETQYF
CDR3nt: TGTGCCAGCAGCTTGGCCGCTCAGCAAGAGACCCAGTACTTC

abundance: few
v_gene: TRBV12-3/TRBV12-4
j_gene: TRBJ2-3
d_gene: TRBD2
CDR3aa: CASRSGTKQYF
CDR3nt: TGTGCCAGCAGATCCGGGACTAAGCAGTATTTT

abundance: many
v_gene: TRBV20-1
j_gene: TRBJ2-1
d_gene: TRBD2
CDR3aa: CSARDAAGGRYEQFF
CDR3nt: TGCAGTGCTAGAGATGCGGCGGGGGGGCGGTATGAGCAGTTCTTC

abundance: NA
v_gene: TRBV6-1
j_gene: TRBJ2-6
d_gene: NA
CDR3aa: CASSLRSLMGSGANVLTF
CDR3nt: TGTGCCAGCAGCCTTCGTTCGCTTATGGGCTCTGGGGCCAACGTCCTGACTTTC

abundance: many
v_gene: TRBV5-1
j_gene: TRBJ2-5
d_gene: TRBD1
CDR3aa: CASSFVHRGAETQYF
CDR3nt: TGCGCCAGCAGCTTTGTCCACAGGGGGGCCGAGACCCAGTACTTC

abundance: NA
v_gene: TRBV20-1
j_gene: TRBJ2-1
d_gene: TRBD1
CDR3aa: CSATNRGRATLHEQFF
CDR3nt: TGCAGTGCTACCAACAGGGGGCGAGCCACCCTTCATGAGCAGTTCTTC

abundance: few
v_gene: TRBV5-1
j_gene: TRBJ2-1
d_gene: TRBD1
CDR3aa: CASSLEGAGYNEQFF
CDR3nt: TGCGCCAGCAGCTTGGAGGGGGCAGGATACAATGAGCAGTTCTTC

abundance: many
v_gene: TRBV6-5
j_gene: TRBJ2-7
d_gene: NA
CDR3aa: CASSYSSSSYEQYF
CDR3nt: TGTGCCAGCAGTTACTCGAGTTCCTCCTACGAGCAGTACTTC

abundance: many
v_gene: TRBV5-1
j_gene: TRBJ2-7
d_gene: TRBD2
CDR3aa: CASSFSGDSYEQYF
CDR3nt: TGCGCCAGCAGCTTTAGCGGGGACTCCTACGAGCAGTACTTC

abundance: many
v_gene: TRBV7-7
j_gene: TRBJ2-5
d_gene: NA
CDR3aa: CASSGDRQETQYF
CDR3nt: TGTGCCAGCAGCGGGGACCGCCAAGAGACCCAGTACTTC

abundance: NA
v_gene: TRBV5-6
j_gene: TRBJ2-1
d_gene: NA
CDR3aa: CASSLTFEQFF
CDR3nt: TGTGCCAGCAGCTTAACGTTTGAGCAGTTCTTC

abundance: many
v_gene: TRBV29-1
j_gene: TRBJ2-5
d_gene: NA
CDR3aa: CSVRTEGLETQYF
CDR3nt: TGCAGCGTTCGGACAGAGGGTCTGGAGACCCAGTACTTC

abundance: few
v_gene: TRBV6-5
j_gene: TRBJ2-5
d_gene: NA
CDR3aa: CASSYSIGQQETQYF
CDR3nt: TGTGCCAGCAGTTACTCGATAGGACAGCAAGAGACCCAGTACTTC

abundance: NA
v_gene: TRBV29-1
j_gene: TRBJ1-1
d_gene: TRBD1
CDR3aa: CSVVGGSEAFF
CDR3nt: TGCAGCGTTGTAGGGGGCTCTGAAGCTTTCTTT

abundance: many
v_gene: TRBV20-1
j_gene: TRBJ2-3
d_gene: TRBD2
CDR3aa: CSARDSRGTTDTQYF
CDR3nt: TGCAGTGCTAGAGATTCGCGGGGGACCACAGATACGCAGTATTTT

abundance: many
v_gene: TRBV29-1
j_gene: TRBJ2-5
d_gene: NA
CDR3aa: CSVAGVETQYF
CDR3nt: TGCAGCGTCGCAGGGGTGGAGACCCAGTACTTC

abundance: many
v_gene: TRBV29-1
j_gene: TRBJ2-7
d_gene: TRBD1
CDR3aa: CSVATDRVGSYEQYF
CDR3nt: TGCAGCGTTGCCACCGACAGGGTAGGATCCTACGAGCAGTACTTC

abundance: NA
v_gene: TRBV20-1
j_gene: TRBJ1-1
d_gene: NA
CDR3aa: CSARVHRVLNRSGPAVAEAFF
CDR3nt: TGCAGTGCTAGAGTGCACAGGGTTTTGAACCGGTCCGGTCCGGCGGTCGCTGAAGCTTTCTTT

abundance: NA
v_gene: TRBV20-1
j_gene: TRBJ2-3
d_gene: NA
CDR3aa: CSAFAAHSARSTDTQYF
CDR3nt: TGCAGTGCGTTCGCGGCCCATTCCGCTCGGAGCACAGATACGCAGTATTTT

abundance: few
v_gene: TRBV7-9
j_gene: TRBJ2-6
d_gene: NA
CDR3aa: CASRFYTDAGANVLTF
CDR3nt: TGTGCCAGCAGATTCTACACAGACGCTGGGGCCAACGTCCTGACTTTC

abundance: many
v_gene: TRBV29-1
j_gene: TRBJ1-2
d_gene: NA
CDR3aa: CSVEEGSWGGYTF
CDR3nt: TGCAGCGTTGAAGAGGGGTCTTGGGGTGGCTACACCTTC

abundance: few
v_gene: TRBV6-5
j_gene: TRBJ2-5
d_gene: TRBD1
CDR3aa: CASSYQTGTGEETQYF
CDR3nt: TGTGCCAGCAGTTACCAAACCGGGACAGGGGAAGAGACCCAGTACTTC

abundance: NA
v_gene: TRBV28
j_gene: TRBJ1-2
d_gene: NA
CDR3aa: CASSLYSGTGYTF
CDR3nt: TGTGCCAGCAGTTTATATTCCGGGACGGGCTACACCTTC

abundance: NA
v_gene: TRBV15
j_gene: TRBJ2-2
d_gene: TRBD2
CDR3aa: CATLGTSNTGELFF
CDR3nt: TGTGCCACCCTGGGGACTAGTAACACCGGGGAGCTGTTTTTT

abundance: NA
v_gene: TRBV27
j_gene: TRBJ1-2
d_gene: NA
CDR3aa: CASSLPGPGYGYTF
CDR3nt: TGTGCCAGCAGTTTACCCGGACCGGGGTATGGCTACACCTTC

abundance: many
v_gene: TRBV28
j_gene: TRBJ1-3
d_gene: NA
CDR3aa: CASTPEIGNTIYF
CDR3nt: TGTGCCAGCACCCCTGAGATCGGAAACACCATATATTTT

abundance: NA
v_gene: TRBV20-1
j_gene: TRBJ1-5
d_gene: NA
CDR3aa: CSAQKGRGQPQHF
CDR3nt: TGCAGTGCCCAAAAGGGTAGGGGGCAGCCCCAGCATTTT

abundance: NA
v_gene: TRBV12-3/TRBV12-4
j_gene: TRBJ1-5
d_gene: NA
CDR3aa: CASSPPGRLLNQPQHF
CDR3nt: TGTGCCAGCAGTCCCCCCGGCAGGTTACTTAATCAGCCCCAGCATTTT

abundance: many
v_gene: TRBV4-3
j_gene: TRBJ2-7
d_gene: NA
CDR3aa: CASSQARGGAEQYF
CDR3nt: TGCGCCAGCAGCCAAGCAAGAGGGGGTGCCGAGCAGTACTTC

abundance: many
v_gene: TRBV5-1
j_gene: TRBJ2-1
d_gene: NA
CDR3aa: CASSLSGTYNEQFF
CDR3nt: TGCGCCAGCAGCCTTAGCGGTACCTACAATGAGCAGTTCTTC

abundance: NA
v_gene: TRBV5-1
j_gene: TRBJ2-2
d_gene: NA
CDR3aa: CASSGGPKTGELFF
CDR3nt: TGCGCCAGCAGCGGGGGACCGAAAACCGGGGAGCTGTTTTTT

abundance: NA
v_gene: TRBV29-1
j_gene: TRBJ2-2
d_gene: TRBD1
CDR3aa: CSVGGTEQKTGELFF
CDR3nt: TGCAGCGTTGGGGGGACAGAGCAGAAAACCGGGGAGCTGTTTTTT

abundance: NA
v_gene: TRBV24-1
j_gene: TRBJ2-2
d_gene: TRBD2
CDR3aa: CATSVAGGTGELFF
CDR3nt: TGTGCCACCAGTGTAGCGGGGGGTACCGGGGAGCTGTTTTTT

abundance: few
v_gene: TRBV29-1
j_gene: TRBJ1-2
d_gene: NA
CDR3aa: CSVEAAGTGGYTF
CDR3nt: TGCAGCGTTGAAGCCGCCGGGACGGGGGGCTACACCTTC

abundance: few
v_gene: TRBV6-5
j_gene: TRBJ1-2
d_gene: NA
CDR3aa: CASSSTGTYGYTF
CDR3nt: TGTGCCAGCAGTTCCACGGGCACCTATGGCTACACCTTC